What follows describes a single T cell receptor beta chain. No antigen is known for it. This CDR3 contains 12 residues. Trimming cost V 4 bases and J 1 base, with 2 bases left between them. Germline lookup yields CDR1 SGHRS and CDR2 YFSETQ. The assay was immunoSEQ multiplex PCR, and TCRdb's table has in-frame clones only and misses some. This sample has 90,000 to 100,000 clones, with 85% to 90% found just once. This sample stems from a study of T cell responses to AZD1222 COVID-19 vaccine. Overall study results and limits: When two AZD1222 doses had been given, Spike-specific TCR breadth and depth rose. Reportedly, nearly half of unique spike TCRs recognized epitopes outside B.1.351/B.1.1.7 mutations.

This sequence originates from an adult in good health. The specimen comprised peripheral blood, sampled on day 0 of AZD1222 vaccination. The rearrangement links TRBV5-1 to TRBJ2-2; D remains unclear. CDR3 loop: CASSVNTGELFF. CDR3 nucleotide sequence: TGCGCCAGCAGCGTGAACACCGGGGAGCTGTTTTTT.